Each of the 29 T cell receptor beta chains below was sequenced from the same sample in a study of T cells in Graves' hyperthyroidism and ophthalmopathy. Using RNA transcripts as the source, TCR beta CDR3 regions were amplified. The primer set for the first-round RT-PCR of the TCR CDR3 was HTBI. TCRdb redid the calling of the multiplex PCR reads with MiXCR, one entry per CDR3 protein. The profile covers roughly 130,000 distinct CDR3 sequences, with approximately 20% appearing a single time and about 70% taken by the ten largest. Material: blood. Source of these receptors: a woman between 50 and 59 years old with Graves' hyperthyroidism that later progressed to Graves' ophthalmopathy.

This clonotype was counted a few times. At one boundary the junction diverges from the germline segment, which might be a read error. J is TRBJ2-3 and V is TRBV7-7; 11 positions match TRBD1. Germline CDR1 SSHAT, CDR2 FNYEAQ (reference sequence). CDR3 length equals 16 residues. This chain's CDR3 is CASSLGGTGGGDTQYF. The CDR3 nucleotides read TGTGCTAGCAGCTTAGGCGGGACAGGGGGTGGAGATACGCAGTATTTT.

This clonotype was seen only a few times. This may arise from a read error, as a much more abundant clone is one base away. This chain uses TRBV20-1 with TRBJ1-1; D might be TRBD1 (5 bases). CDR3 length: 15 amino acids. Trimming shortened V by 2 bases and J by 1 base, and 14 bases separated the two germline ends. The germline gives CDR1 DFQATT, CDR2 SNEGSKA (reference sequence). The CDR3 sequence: CSARLWRGRNTEAFF. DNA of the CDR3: TGCAGTGCTAGATTATGGAGGGGTCGGAACACTGAAGCTTTCTTT.

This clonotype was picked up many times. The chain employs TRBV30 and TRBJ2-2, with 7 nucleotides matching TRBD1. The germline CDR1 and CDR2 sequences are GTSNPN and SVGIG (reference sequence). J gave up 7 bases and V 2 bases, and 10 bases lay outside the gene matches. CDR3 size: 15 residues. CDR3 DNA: TGTGCCTGGAGTAAAGGGGGACAGACGAGCGGGGAGCTGTTTTTT. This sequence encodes CAWSKGGQTSGELFF.

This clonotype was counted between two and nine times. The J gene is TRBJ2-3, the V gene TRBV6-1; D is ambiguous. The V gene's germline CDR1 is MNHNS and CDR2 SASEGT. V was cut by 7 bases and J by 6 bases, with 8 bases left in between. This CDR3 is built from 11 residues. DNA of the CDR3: TGTGCCAGCACCACCCACGATACGCAGTATTTT. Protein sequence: CASTTHDTQYF.

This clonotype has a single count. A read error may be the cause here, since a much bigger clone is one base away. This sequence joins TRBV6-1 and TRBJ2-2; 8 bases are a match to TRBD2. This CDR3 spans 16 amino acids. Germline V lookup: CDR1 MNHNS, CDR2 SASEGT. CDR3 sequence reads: CASSSPSGLRTGEPFF. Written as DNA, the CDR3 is TGTGCCAGCAGCTCCCCTAGCGGGTTAAGGACCGGGGAGCCGTTTTTT.

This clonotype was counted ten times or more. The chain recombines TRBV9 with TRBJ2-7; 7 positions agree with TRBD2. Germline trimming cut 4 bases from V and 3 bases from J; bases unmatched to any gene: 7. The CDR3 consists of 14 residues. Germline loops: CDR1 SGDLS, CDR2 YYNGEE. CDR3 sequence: CASSPPGLNYEQYF. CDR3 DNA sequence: TGTGCCAGCAGCCCCCCGGGACTAAACTACGAGCAGTACTTC.

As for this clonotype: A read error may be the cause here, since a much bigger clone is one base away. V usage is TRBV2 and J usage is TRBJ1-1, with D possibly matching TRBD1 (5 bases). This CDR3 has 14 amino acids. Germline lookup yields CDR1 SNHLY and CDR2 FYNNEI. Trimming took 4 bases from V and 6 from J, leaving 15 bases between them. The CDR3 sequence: CASSGRGGYAEAFF. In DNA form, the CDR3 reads TGTGCCAGCAGTGGGAGGGGAGGGTACGCTGAAGCTTTCTTT.

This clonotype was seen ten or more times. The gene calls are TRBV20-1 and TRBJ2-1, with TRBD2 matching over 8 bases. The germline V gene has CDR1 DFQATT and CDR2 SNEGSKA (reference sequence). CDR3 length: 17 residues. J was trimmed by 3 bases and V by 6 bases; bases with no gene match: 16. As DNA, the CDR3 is TGCAGTGCGTTAAGCGTGGCTCGCGGGAGGATCTACAATGAGCAGTTCTTC. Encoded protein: CSALSVARGRIYNEQFF.

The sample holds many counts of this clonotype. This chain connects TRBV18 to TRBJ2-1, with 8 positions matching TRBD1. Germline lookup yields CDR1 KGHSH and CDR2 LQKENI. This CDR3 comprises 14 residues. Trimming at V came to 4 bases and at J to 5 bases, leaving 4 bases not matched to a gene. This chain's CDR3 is CASSHSTGDNEQFF. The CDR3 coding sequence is TGTGCCAGCTCACACTCGACAGGGGACAATGAGCAGTTCTTC.

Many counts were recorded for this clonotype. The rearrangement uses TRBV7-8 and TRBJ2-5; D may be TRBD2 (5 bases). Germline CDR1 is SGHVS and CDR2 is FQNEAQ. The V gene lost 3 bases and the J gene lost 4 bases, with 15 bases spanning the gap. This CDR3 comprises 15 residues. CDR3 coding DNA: TGTGCCAGCAGCTTGGGTGGGCTAGCCCTAGAGACCCAGTACTTC. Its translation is CASSLGGLALETQYF.

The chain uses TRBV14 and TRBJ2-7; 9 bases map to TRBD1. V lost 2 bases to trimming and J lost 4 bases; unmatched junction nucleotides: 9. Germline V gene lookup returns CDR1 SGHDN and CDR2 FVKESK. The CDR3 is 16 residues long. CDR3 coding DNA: TGTGCCAGCAGCCAACAGACCGGGACAGGGACTTACGAGCAGTACTTC. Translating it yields CASSQQTGTGTYEQYF.

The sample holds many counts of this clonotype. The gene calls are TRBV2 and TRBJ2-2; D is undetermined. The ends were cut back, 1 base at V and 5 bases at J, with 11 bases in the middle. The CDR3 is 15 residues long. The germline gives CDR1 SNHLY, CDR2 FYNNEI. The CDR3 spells CASSEGWASTGELFF. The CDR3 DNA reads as TGTGCCAGCAGTGAAGGTTGGGCATCAACCGGGGAGCTGTTTTTT.

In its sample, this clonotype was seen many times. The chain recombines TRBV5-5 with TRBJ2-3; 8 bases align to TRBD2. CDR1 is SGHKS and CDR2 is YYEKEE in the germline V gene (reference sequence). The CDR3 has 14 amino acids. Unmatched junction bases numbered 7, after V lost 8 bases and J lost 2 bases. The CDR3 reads CASASGHNTDTQYF. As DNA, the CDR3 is TGTGCCAGTGCTAGCGGGCACAACACAGATACGCAGTATTTT. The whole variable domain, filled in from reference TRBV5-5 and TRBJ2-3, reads DAGVTQSPTHLIKTRGQQVTLRCSPISGHKSVSWYQQVLGQGPQFIFQYYEKEERGRGNFPDRFSARQFPNYSSELNVNALLLGDSALYLCASASGHNTDTQYFGPGTRLTVL.

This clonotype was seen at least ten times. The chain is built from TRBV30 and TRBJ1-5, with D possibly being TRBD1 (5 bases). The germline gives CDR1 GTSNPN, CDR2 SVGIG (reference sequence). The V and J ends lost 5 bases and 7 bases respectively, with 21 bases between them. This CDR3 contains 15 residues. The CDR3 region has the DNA TGTGCCTGGGCCGTCGGGGGGAGGGGCGACCAGCCCCAGCATTTT. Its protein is CAWAVGGRGDQPQHF.

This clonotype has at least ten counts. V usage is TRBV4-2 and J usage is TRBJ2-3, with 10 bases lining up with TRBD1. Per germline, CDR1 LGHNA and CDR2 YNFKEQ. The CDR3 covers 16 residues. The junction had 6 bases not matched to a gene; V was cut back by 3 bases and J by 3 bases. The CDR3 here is CASSQEDRGSTDTQYF. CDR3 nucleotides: TGTGCCAGCAGCCAGGAGGACAGGGGGTCGACAGATACGCAGTATTTT.

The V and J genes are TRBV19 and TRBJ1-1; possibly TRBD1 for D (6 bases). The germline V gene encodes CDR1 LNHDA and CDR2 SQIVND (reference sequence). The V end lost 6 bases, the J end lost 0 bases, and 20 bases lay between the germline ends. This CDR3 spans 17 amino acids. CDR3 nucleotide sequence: TGTGCCAGTAGCCTACGAATCGGAGGGGGATTGAACACTGAAGCTTTCTTT. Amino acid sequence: CASSLRIGGGLNTEAFF.

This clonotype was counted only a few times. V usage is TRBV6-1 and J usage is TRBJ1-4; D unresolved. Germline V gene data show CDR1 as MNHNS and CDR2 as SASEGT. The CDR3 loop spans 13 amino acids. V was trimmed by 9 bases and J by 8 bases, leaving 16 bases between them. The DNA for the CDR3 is TGTGCCAGTAGCCGGCAGCTGGGGGAAAAACTGTTTTTT. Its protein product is CASSRQLGEKLFF.

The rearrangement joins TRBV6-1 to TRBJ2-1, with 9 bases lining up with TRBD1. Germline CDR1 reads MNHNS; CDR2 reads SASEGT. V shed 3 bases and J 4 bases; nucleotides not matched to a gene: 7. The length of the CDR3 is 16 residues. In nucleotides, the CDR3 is TGTGCCAGCAGTGACACCAACAGGGGGCTGTACAATGAGCAGTTCTTC. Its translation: CASSDTNRGLYNEQFF.

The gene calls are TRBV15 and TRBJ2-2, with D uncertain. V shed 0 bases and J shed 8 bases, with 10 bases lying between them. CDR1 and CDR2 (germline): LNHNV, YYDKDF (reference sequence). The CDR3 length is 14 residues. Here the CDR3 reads CATSRDSGTGELFF. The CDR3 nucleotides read TGTGCCACCAGCAGAGATTCGGGTACTGGGGAGCTGTTTTTT.

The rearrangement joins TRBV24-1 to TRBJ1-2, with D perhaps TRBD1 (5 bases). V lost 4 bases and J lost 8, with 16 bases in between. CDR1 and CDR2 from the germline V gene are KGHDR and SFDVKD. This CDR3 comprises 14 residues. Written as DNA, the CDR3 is TGTGCCACCAGTGACCCAGGGAGTTTTGGCGGCTACACCTTC. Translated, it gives CATSDPGSFGGYTF.

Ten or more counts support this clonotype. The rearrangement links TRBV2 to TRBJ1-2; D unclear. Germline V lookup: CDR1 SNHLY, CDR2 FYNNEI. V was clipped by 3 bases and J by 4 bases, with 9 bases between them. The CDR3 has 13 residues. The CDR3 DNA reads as TGTGCCAGCAGTGAGTCGACACTCTATGGCTACACCTTC. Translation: CASSESTLYGYTF.

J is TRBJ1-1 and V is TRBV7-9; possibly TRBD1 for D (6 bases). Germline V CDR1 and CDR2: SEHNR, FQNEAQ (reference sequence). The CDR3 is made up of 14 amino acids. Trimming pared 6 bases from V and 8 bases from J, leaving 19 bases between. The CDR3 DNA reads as TGTGCCAGCAGAAAAACCGGGGGGGCAGAGGAAGCTTTCTTT. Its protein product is CASRKTGGAEEAFF.

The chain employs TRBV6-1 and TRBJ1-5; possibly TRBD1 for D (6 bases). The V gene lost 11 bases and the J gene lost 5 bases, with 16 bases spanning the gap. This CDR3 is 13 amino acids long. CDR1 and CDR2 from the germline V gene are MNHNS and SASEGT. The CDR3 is CAGRTAEDQPQHF. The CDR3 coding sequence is TGTGCCGGACGGACAGCAGAAGATCAGCCCCAGCATTTT.

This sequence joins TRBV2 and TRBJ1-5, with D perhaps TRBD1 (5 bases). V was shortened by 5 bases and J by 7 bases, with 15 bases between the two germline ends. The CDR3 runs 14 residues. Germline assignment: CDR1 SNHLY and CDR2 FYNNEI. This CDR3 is CASSLAGRGQPQHF. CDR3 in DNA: TGTGCCAGCAGTCTGGCAGGGCGAGGGCAGCCCCAGCATTTT.

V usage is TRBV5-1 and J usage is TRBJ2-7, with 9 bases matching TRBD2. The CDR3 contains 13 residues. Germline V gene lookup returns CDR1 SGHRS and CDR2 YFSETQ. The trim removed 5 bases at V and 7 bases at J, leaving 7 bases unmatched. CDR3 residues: CASSTAGGREQYF. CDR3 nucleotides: TGCGCCAGCAGTACAGCGGGAGGTAGGGAGCAGTACTTC. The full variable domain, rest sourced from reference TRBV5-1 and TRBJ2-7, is KAGVTQTPRYLIKTRGQQVTLSCSPISGHRSVSWYQQTPGQGLQFLFEYFSETQRNKGNFPGRFSGRQFSNSRSEMNVSTLELGDSALYLCASSTAGGREQYFGPGTRLTVT.

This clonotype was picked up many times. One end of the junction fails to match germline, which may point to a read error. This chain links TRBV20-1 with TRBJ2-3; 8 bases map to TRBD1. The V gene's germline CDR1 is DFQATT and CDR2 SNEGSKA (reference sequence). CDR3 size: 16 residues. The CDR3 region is CSARETRDRTTATQYF. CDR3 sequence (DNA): TGCAGTGCTAGAGAAACACGGGACAGGACAACAGCTACGCAGTATTTT.

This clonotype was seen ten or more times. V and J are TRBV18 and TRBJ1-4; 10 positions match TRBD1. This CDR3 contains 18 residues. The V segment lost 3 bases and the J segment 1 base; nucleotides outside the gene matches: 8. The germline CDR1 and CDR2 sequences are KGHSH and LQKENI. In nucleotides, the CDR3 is TGTGCCAGCTCACCCTTCGACAGGGGGCGACGAACTAATGAAAAACTGTTTTTT. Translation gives CASSPFDRGRRTNEKLFF.

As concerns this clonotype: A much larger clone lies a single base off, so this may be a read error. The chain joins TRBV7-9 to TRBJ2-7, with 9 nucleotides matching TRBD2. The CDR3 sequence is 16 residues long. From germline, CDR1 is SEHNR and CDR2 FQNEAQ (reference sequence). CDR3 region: CAGSGGPHSGTYEQYF. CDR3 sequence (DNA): TGTGCCGGCAGCGGGGGGCCCCATAGCGGAACCTACGAGCAGTACTTC.

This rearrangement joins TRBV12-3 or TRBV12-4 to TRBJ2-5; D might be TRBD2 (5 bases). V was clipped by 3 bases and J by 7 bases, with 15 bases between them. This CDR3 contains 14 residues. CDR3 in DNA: TGTGCCAGCAGTTTTTCGCTAGCTAGAGGGACCCAGTACTTC. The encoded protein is CASSFSLARGTQYF.